These 4 T cell receptor beta chains share one sample of origin, sequenced in a study of PD-1 blockade in classical Hodgkin lymphoma. Libraries were prepared by immunoSEQ multiplex PCR; TCRdb keeps only in-frame clonotypes and omits some of them. The sample holds 25,000 to 30,000 clones, more than 75% seen once. Every single patient, without exception, relapsed after autologous stem cell transplantation, and brentuximab vedotin exposure varied. The sequencing here drew on peripheral blood mononuclear cells (PBMCs), taken before the second cycle of nivolumab. The receptors shown here come from a human donor with classical Hodgkin lymphoma.

The gene calls are TRBV28 and TRBJ2-7, with 8 nucleotides matching TRBD1. With 5 bases clipped from V and 6 bases from J, the junction kept 9 bases outside the gene matches. The CDR3 is made up of 14 amino acids. Germline V lookup: CDR1 MDHEN, CDR2 SYDVKM. DNA for the CDR3: TGTGCCAGCAGTGATAAGCCAACAGGGGGCGAGCAGTACTTC. It codes for CASSDKPTGGEQYF.

The chain combines TRBV27 with TRBJ2-5, with 10 nucleotides matching TRBD1. Germline V gene sequence: CDR1 MNHEY, CDR2 SMNVEV (reference sequence). After removal of 5 bases from V and 5 bases from J, the junction contained 5 bases not matched to a gene. CDR3 length equals 14 residues. The CDR3 sequence is CASSRDRGWETQYF. Written as DNA, the CDR3 is TGTGCCAGCAGTAGGGACAGGGGTTGGGAGACCCAGTACTTC.

The chain recombines TRBV15 with TRBJ2-3, with TRBD2 identical over 11 bases. After removal of 3 bases from V and 1 base from J, the junction contained 15 bases not matched to a gene. Germline V gene data show CDR1 as LNHNV and CDR2 as YYDKDF (reference sequence). This CDR3 comprises 20 residues. CDR3 sequence: CATSRARLAGGVEGTDTQYF. The CDR3 DNA sequence: TGTGCCACCAGCAGGGCCCGGCTAGCGGGGGGTGTTGAGGGCACAGATACGCAGTATTTT.

This chain joins TRBV7-6 and TRBJ2-2; 14 nucleotides match TRBD2. The CDR3 is 19 residues long. Germline CDR1 is SGHVS and CDR2 is FNYEAQ. Trimming took 5 bases from V and 0 from J; bases not matched to a gene: 8. The CDR3 reads CASSPRLAGGTANTGELFF. CDR3 DNA: TGTGCCAGCAGCCCCCGACTAGCGGGGGGGACCGCGAACACCGGGGAGCTGTTTTTT.